Following are 10 T cell receptor beta chains from one sample sequenced in a study of T cell responses to AZD1222 COVID-19 vaccine. TCRdb's table, derived via immunoSEQ multiplex PCR, lists solely in-frame clones and lacks some. The sample includes about 110,000 clones, 88% of them seen just once. The sequenced sample was peripheral blood, obtained on day 0 of AZD1222 vaccination. The receptors were sampled from an adult in good health.

The chain joins TRBV6-5 to TRBJ1-2; D gene uncertain. V was clipped by 2 bases and J by 8 bases, with 15 bases between them. This CDR3 is built from 14 residues. CDR1 is MNHEY and CDR2 is SVGAGI in the germline V gene. CDR3 nucleotides: TGTGCCAGCAGTTACGTCATGACGGACGTGGGCTACACCTTC. It encodes CASSYVMTDVGYTF.

V and J are TRBV29-1 and TRBJ1-3; D gene ambiguous. The V and J ends lost 7 bases and 3 bases respectively, with 13 bases between them. The CDR3 spans 13 residues. Per the germline V gene, CDR1 is SQVTM and CDR2 is ANQGSEA. This CDR3 is CSATQNLGNTIYF. CDR3 bases: TGCAGCGCAACACAGAATCTTGGAAACACCATATATTTT.

The chain joins TRBV25-1 to TRBJ1-1; no clear D gene. V lost 7 bases and J 8 bases, leaving 11 bases between the germline ends. Germline V lookup: CDR1 MGHDK, CDR2 SYGVNS. This CDR3 has 11 amino acids. For the CDR3, the DNA is TGTGCCAGCATCGACGGGGAAGAAGCTTTCTTT. Translating gives CASIDGEEAFF.

This chain joins TRBV12-3 or TRBV12-4 and TRBJ2-1, with D perhaps TRBD2 (5 bases). Trimming removed 1 base at V and 6 bases at J, with 7 bases between. The CDR3 sequence is 13 residues long. The CDR3 loop reads CASSLGGFNEQFF. The CDR3 bases are TGTGCCAGCAGTTTAGGAGGGTTCAATGAGCAGTTCTTC.

The chain recombines TRBV29-1 with TRBJ2-1; D gene unclear. V was shortened by 7 bases and J by 7 bases, with 8 bases between the two germline ends. Germline lookup yields CDR1 SQVTM and CDR2 ANQGSEA. CDR3 size: 10 residues. The CDR3 protein is CSGGGNEQFF. CDR3 coding DNA: TGCAGCGGGGGTGGGAATGAGCAGTTCTTC.

The rearrangement joins TRBV6-5 to TRBJ2-7, with TRBD1 matching 7 bases. V lost 5 bases, J lost 0 bases, and 4 bases stayed unmatched. The germline CDR1 and CDR2 sequences are MNHEY and SVGAGI. The CDR3 totals 14 residues. In nucleotides, the CDR3 is TGTGCCAGCAGTATAAAGGGGGCCTCCTACGAGCAGTACTTC. Protein: CASSIKGASYEQYF.

This clone appeared a few times. For the CDR3, the DNA is TGTGCCAGCAGCAAGGGGACAGGGAGTCAGAATTCACCCCTCCACTTT. Its protein product is CASSKGTGSQNSPLHF. This chain links TRBV5-5 with TRBJ1-6, with 9 bases identical to TRBD1. Trimming at V came to 4 bases and at J to 7 bases, leaving 9 bases not matched to a gene. This CDR3 is 16 amino acids long. The germline gives CDR1 SGHKS, CDR2 YYEKEE (reference sequence). The whole variable domain, remainder taken from reference TRBV5-5 and TRBJ1-6, is DAGVTQSPTHLIKTRGQQVTLRCSPISGHKSVSWYQQVLGQGPQFIFQYYEKEERGRGNFPDRFSARQFPNYSSELNVNALLLGDSALYLCASSKGTGSQNSPLHFGNGTRLTVT.

The chain employs TRBV6-1 and TRBJ2-5; 7 nucleotides align to TRBD2. The V and J ends lost 2 bases and 5 bases, in that order; junction bases with no gene match: 11. There are 16 residues in the CDR3. Germline V gene data show CDR1 as MNHNS and CDR2 as SASEGT. The DNA of the CDR3 is TGTGCCAGCAGTGAATTCTGGTTGAGGGGAGGGGAGACCCAGTACTTC. It codes for CASSEFWLRGGETQYF.

The chain uses TRBV6-6 and TRBJ1-2; no firm D call. The V gene's germline CDR1 is MNHNY and CDR2 SVGAGI (reference sequence). Trimming cost V 0 bases and J 8 bases, with 10 bases left between them. The CDR3 spans 13 residues. Here the CDR3 DNA reads TGTGCCAGCAGTTACTCGAACAGTCCCGGCTACACCTTC. Its translation: CASSYSNSPGYTF.

This chain links TRBV4-3 with TRBJ1-1; TRBD1 matches at 9 bases. Germline CDR1 and CDR2: LGHNA and YSLEER. CDR3 length equals 14 residues. Trimming took 6 bases from V and 5 from J; bases not matched to a gene: 7. CDR3 region: CASRPTGGRTEAFF. For the CDR3, the DNA is TGCGCCAGCAGGCCGACAGGGGGAAGGACTGAAGCTTTCTTT.